The 3 T cell receptor beta chains below come from one sample, sequenced in a study of pediatric ulcerative colitis. The table came from immunoSEQ multiplex PCR; TCRdb's copy has only in-frame clones and leaves some out. The profile shows 20,000 to 30,000 clones, 55% to 75% of them singletons. One to two pinch biopsies were taken from the rectum during colonoscopy. The sequenced sample was gut tissue. These receptors were obtained from a boy aged 10-17 years with severe ulcerative colitis.

The gene calls are TRBV4-1 and TRBJ2-7; 8 nucleotides line up with TRBD1. In germline, CDR1 is MGHRA, CDR2 YSYEKL. This CDR3 is built from 16 residues. Losses at the gene ends were 3 bases for V and 3 bases for J; bases not matched to a gene: 10. CDR3 region: CASSQEARTGLYEQYF. Here the CDR3 DNA reads TGCGCCAGCAGCCAGGAAGCTCGGACAGGGCTCTACGAGCAGTACTTC.

The gene calls are TRBV5-5 and TRBJ2-1; D call uncertain. Germline CDR1 SGHKS, CDR2 YYEKEE (reference sequence). This CDR3 is 12 amino acids long. V lost 2 bases, J lost 10 bases, and 10 bases lay in between. CDR3 amino acids: CASSFGLREQFF. The DNA for the CDR3 is TGTGCCAGCAGCTTTGGTTTGAGGGAGCAGTTCTTC.

The chain is built from TRBV6-5 and TRBJ2-1; 8 bases agree with TRBD2. The CDR3 length is 16 residues. Trimming removed 4 bases from V and 2 bases from J; junction bases left unmatched: 7. Looked up from germline, CDR1 is MNHEY and CDR2 is SVGAGI. The CDR3 region is CASSSAGGETYNEQFF. CDR3 bases: TGTGCCAGCAGTTCGGCGGGAGGCGAGACCTACAATGAGCAGTTCTTC.